This TCR beta chain was identified in a study of blood T cell repertoires in COVID-19. Across the whole study: Sources were T cells, B-cell-depleted T cells, or PBMCs; the material itself was cDNA or gDNA.

This clone was detected only once. Germline assignment: CDR1 SGHRS and CDR2 YFSETQ. Trimming cost V 4 bases and J 5 bases, with 18 bases left between them. The CDR3 spans 15 residues. Original analysis: Nucleated cell number was recorded as an estimate derived from reference gene primer amplification. Clones were sequenced by immunoSEQ multiplex PCR, and TCRdb holds only the in-frame ones, with some missing. Clone size and the V and J calls come from that table; the DNA yielded D and trimming. The sample contains about 300,000 clones, around 87% of which appear only once. This sequence originates from a man in his 70s with acute or convalescent COVID-19. Sequencing used peripheral blood. The chain combines TRBV5-1 with TRBJ2-5; a weak D match, TRBD2 (5 bases). This CDR3 is CASSTDGRRMETQYF. As DNA, the CDR3 is TGCGCCAGCAGCACGGACGGCAGGAGGATGGAGACCCAGTACTTC.